These T cell receptor beta chains were read from a single sample in a study of blood T cell repertoires in COVID-19. TCRdb keeps only in-frame clones here, not all; method: immunoSEQ multiplex PCR. In the table there are around 250,000 clones, approximately 90% of which are singletons. Material: peripheral blood. The receptors shown here come from a woman in her 30s with active or convalescent COVID-19. The CDR3 runs from the conserved cysteine through the conserved F or W. A D gene is named only where the DNA matches it firmly. Size is omitted from some rows. Given values are once, few, many or a class for expanded clones.

d_call: .; clone_size: once; v_call: TRBV11-2; j_call: TRBJ2-2; cdr3_nt: TGTGCCAGCAGCTTAGCCAGGGCGAACACCGGGGAGCTGTTTTTT; cdr3_aa: CASSLARANTGELFF
d_call: .; clone_size: .; v_call: TRBV5-6; j_call: TRBJ1-3; cdr3_nt: TGTGCCAGCAGCCGGACGGACCGCGGGGATTACTCTGGAAACACCATATATTTT; cdr3_aa: CASSRTDRGDYSGNTIYF
d_call: .; clone_size: .; v_call: TRBV5-1; j_call: TRBJ2-7; cdr3_nt: TGCGCCAGCAGCTCACAGGGCTACGAGCAGTACTTC; cdr3_aa: CASSSQGYEQYF
d_call: TRBD1; clone_size: once; v_call: TRBV5-5; j_call: TRBJ1-3; cdr3_nt: TGTGCCAGCAGCTCCCGGGGACAGGCCGACGGCTCTGGAAACACCATATATTTT; cdr3_aa: CASSSRGQADGSGNTIYF
d_call: TRBD1; clone_size: .; v_call: TRBV5-1; j_call: TRBJ1-2; cdr3_nt: TGCGCCAGCAGCTTCGACAGGGGAGGTGGCTACACCTTC; cdr3_aa: CASSFDRGGGYTF
d_call: .; clone_size: once; v_call: TRBV14; j_call: TRBJ2-7; cdr3_nt: TGTGCCAGCGCGGGGGCGGGGAACTACGAGCAGTACTTC; cdr3_aa: CASAGAGNYEQYF
d_call: .; clone_size: .; v_call: TRBV28; j_call: TRBJ1-1; cdr3_nt: TGTGCCAGCAGTTTAGGGGGGGCGGACACTGAAGCTTTCTTT; cdr3_aa: CASSLGGADTEAFF
d_call: .; clone_size: .; v_call: TRBV6-5; j_call: TRBJ1-3; cdr3_nt: TGTGCCGCCCGGGTCAGCTCTGGAAACACCATATATTTT; cdr3_aa: CAARVSSGNTIYF
d_call: .; clone_size: few; v_call: TRBV21-1; j_call: TRBJ1-5; cdr3_nt: TGTGCCAGCAGCAAAGCCGCGGATGTCGGCAATCAGCCCCAGCATTTT; cdr3_aa: CASSKAADVGNQPQHF
d_call: TRBD1; clone_size: .; v_call: TRBV24-1; j_call: TRBJ1-1; cdr3_nt: TGTGCCACCCGGGACAGGGGTTGGACTGAAGCTTTCTTT; cdr3_aa: CATRDRGWTEAFF
d_call: .; clone_size: once; v_call: TRBV27; j_call: TRBJ1-2; cdr3_nt: TGTGCCAGCAGTTTCAACAGGGAGAACTATGGCTACACCTTC; cdr3_aa: CASSFNRENYGYTF
d_call: .; clone_size: .; v_call: TRBV19; j_call: TRBJ1-3; cdr3_nt: TGTGCCAGTAGTATGCGCCCAGGCGGAAACACCATATATTTT; cdr3_aa: CASSMRPGGNTIYF
d_call: .; clone_size: .; v_call: TRBV2; j_call: TRBJ1-2; cdr3_nt: TGTGCCAGCACTCCCGCCGGCGGGGCTTTGTACGGCTACACCTTC; cdr3_aa: CASTPAGGALYGYTF
d_call: TRBD1; clone_size: .; v_call: TRBV7-3; j_call: TRBJ2-4; cdr3_nt: TGTGCCAGCAGCCAACCCGACGGACAGGGCGAAAACATTCAGTACTTC; cdr3_aa: CASSQPDGQGENIQYF
d_call: TRBD1; clone_size: once; v_call: TRBV7-2; j_call: TRBJ1-4; cdr3_nt: TGTGCCAGCAGCAGGCGGACAGGGGGCAATGAAAAACTGTTTTTT; cdr3_aa: CASSRRTGGNEKLFF
d_call: TRBD2; clone_size: .; v_call: TRBV9; j_call: TRBJ2-1; cdr3_nt: TGTGCCAGCAGCGTAGGCGGGGGGGGCCAAAGGGAGCAGTTCTTC; cdr3_aa: CASSVGGGGQREQFF